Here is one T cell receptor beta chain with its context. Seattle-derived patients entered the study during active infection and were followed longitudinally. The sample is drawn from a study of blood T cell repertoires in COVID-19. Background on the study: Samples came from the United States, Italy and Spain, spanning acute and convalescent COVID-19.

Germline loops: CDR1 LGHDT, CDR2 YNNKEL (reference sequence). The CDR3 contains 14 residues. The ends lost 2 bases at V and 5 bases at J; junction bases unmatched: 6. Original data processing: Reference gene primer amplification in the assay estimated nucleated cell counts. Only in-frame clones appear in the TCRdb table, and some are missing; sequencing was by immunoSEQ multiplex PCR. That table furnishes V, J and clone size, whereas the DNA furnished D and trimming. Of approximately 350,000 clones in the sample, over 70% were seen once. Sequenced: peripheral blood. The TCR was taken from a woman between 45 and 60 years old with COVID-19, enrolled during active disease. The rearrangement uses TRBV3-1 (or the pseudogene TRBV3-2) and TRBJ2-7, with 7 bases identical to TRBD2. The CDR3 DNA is TGTGCCAGCAGCCAATTGGGCGGGAGAAACGAGCAGTACTTC. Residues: CASSQLGGRNEQYF.